This entry concerns a single T cell receptor beta chain. The sample is drawn from a study of blood T cell repertoires in COVID-19. Turning to the study itself: Collection of acute and convalescent COVID-19 samples took place in the United States, Italy and Spain. The analysed material was cDNA or gDNA that came from T cells, B-cell-depleted T cells, or PBMCs.

How the authors handled the data: Reference gene primer amplification gave estimated nucleated cell counts. Libraries were prepared by immunoSEQ multiplex PCR; TCRdb keeps only in-frame clonotypes and omits some of them. V, J and clone size reflect that table, while D and trimming were determined from the DNA. This table has about 120,000 clones, 70% to 90% appearing once. Germline loops: CDR1 SEHNR, CDR2 FQNEAQ (reference sequence). J lost 4 bases, V lost 0 bases, and 9 bases had no gene match. This CDR3 has 18 residues. V usage is TRBV7-9 and J usage is TRBJ2-2; 9 bases align to TRBD2. The clonotype was recovered from a man aged 70-80 years who had recovered from COVID-19. Sequenced: peripheral blood. The CDR3 is CASSLASRLAVFTGELFF. The CDR3 coding sequence is TGTGCCAGCAGCTTAGCCTCGAGACTAGCGGTTTTCACCGGGGAGCTGTTTTTT.